This T cell receptor (beta chain) was identified in a study of human T cells and chemical hapten exposure. V was cut by 5 bases and J by 1 base, with 14 bases left in between. The CDR3 length is 15 residues. TCRdb used MiXCR to reprocess the RACE reads, holding one entry per CDR3 protein. Seen here are 300,000 to 350,000 distinct CDR3 sequences, roughly 6.9% observed once, and the top ten hold less than 10%. Time point reported: patch test 1, 2 weeks after DPC sensitization. Specified treatment: therapeutic diphenylcyclopropenone sensitization with weekly scalp DPC. The chain recombines TRBV12-3 or TRBV12-4 with TRBJ1-1; D is perhaps TRBD1 (5 bases). The sequence derives from a woman younger than 35 with alopecia areata. Some clones in this sample may be carry-over from other donors' samples. The sequencing used whole blood, collected in connection with sensitization to the hapten diphenylcyclopropenone (DPC). The CDR3 is CASSLGPTKNTEAFF. Here the CDR3 DNA reads TGTGCCAGCAGTCTGGGACCGACTAAGAACACTGAAGCTTTCTTT.